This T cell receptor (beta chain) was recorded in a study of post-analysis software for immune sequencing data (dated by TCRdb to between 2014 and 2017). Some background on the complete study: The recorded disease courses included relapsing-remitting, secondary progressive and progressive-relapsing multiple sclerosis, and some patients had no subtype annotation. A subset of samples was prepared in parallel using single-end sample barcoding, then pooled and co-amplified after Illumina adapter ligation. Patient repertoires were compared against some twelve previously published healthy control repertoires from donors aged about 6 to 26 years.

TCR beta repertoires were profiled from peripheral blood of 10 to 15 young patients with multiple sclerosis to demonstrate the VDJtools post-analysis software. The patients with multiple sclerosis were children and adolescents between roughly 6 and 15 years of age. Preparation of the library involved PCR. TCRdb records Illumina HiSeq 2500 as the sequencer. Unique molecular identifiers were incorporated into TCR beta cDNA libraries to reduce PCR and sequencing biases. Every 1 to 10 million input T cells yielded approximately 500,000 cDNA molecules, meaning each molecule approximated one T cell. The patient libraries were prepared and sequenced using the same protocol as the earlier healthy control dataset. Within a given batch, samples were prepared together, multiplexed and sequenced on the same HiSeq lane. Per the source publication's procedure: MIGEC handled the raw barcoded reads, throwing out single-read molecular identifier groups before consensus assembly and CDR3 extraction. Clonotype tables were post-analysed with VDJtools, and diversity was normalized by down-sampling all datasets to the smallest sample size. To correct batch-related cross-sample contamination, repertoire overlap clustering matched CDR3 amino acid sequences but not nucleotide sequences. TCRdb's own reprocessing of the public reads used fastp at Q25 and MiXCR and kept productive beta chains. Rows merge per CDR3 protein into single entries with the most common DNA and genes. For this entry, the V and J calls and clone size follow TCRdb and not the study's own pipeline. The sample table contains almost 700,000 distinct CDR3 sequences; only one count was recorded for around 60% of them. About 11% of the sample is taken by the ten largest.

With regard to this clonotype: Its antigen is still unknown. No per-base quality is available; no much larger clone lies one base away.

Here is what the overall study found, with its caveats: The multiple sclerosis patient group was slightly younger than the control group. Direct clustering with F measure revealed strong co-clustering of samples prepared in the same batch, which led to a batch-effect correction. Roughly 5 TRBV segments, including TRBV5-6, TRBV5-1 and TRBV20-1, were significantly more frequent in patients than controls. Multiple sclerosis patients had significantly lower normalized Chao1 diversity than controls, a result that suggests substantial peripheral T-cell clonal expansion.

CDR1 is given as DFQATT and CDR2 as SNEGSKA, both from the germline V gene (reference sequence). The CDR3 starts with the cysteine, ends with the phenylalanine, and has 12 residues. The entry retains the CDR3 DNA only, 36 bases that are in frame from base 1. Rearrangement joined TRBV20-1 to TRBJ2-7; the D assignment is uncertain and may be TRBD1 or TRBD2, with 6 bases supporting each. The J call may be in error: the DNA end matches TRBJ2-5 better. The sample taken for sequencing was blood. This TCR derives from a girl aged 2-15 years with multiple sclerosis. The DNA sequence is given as TGCAGTTCCTCCGGGGGCGGGGAGACCCAGTACTTC. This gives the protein CSSSGGGETQYF.